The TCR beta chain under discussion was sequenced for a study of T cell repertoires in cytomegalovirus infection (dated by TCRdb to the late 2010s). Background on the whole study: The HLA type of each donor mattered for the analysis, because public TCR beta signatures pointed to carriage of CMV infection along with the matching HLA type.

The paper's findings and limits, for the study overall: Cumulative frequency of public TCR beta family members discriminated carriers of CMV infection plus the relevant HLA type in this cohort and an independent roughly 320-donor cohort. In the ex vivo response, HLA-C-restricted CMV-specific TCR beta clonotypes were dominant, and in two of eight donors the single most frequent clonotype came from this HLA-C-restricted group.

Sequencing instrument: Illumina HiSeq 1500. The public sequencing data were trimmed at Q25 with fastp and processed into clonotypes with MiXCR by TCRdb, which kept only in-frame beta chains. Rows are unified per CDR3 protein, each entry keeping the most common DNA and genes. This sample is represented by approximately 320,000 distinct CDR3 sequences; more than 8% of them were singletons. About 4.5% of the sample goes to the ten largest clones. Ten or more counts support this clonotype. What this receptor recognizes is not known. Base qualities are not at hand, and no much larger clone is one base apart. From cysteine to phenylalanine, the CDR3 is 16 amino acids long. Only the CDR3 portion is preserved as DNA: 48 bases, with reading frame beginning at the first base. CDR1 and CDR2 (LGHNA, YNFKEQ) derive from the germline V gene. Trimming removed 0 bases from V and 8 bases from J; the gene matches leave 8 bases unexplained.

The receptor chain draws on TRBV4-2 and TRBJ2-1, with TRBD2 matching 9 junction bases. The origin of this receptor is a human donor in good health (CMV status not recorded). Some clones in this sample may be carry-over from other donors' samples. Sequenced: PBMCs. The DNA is TGTGCCAGCAGCCAAGAGCCTAGCGGGGCTCTAGATGAGCAGTTCTTC. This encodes CASSQEPSGALDEQFF.